This T cell receptor (beta chain) derives from a study of lymphopenia after photon versus proton radiotherapy (dated 2019 in TCRdb). Some background on the complete study: Photon and proton radiation therapy were compared by the study for their immunological effects in patients with gastrointestinal tumors who developed high-grade lymphopenia. The roughly 18 patients in the cohort had gastrointestinal tumors, were treated with either photon or proton therapy, and subsequently developed lymphopenia. The goal of the study was to describe how the two radiation modalities differ in their effects on the immune system.

General findings and caveats noted by the study authors: Once the lymphocyte count had reached its nadir, the repertoires of photon-treated patients showed oligoclonal expansion, particularly of CD8+ Temra cells, and this expansion drove the decline in diversity. Among patients across the cohort who died, overall survival time showed an inverse correlation with a larger post-nadir drop in TCR diversity. During treatment, patients who received photon therapy lost naive T cells and TCR diversity and gained effector/memory populations, whereas patients who received proton therapy remained relatively stable. The authors looked at the survival association only in patients who died, and they framed better survival with proton therapy as a possibility rather than a demonstrated result.

A word on this clone: Its antigen specificity is not known. No much larger clone is present one base from it, and per-base qualities are unavailable.

The CDR3 spans 20 residues, from the cysteine through the phenylalanine. Only the CDR3 portion is preserved as DNA: 60 bases, with reading frame beginning at the first base. The receptor library was made with the immunoSEQ multiplex PCR assay. Deep sequencing of rearranged TCR beta loci, alongside multiparametric flow cytometry, was used to profile T cell repertoires. Held by TCRdb, this immuneACCESS table contains in-frame sequences only and omits some clones. Under half of the omission traces to an unresolved V gene where checked; the cause of the rest is unknown. The sample contains about 7,300 clones, around 94% of them found a single time. 1.5% to 2% of the sample is held by the ten biggest clonotypes.

The sequenced sample was peripheral blood, obtained from a patient treated with photon-based radiotherapy. The TCR originated in a woman in her fifties or sixties with cholangiocarcinoma. This receptor chain uses TRBV21-1 and TRBJ2-7; the D segment call TRBD2 is taken from the table without a DNA check. TRBV21-1 is tagged as a pseudogene. The nucleotides are TGTGCCAGCGTCGGCCAAGGGAGACTGGGGGGGCCTTACGTTAACTACGAGCAGTACTTC. It translates as CASVGQGRLGGPYVNYEQYF.